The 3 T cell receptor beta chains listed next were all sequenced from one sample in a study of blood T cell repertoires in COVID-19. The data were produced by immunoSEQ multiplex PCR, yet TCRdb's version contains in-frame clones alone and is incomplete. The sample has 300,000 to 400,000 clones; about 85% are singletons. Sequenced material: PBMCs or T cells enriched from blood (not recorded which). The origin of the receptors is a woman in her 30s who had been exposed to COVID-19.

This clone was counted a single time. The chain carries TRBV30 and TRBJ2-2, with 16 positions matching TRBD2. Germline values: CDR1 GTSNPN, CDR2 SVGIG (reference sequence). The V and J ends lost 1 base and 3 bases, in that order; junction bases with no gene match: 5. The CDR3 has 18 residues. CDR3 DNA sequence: TGTGCCTGGAGTGCGGGACTAGCGGGGGGGTACGACACCGGGGAGCTGTTTTTT. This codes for CAWSAGLAGGYDTGELFF.

DNA of the CDR3: TGTGCCAGCAGTTACGGACTAGCGGGGGAGACCCAGTACTTC. It is translated as CASSYGLAGETQYF. This sequence joins TRBV6-5 and TRBJ2-5, with 12 bases aligning to TRBD2. The V segment lost 2 bases and the J segment 5 bases; nucleotides outside the gene matches: 0. CDR1 is MNHEY and CDR2 is SVGAGI in the germline V gene. There are 14 residues in the CDR3.

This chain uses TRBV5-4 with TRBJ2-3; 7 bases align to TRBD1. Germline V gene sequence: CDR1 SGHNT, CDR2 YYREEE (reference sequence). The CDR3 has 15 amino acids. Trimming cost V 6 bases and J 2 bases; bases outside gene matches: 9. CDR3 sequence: CASKTIGQDTDTQYF. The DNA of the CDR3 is TGTGCCAGCAAGACTATCGGACAGGACACAGATACGCAGTATTTT.